This T cell receptor beta chain originates from a study of cytomegalovirus exposure and HLA in healthy donors. Regarding donors, all were healthy bone marrow donors. Findings of the study overall: Later analysis indicated greater clonal expansion among HLA-associated TCR beta chains than among equally common other chains. In a later analysis, common viral pathogens appeared linked to several of the most significant clusters. Excluded were some V segments that proved indistinguishable, including TRBV6-2 and TRBV6-3.

Trimming stripped 1 base from V and 3 bases from J, with 12 bases between. Looked up from germline, CDR1 is ENHRY and CDR2 is SYGVKD. The CDR3 sequence is 15 residues long. Amplification used 60 Vbeta primers and 13 Jbeta primers. TCRdb's copy holds only in-frame clones and misses some; the assay was immunoSEQ multiplex PCR. The profile shows 200,000 or so clones, roughly three quarters of them singletons. Notes on this clone: Its specificity is unknown.

This sequence originates from a man in his forties or fifties in good health and CMV-seronegative. The chain employs TRBV10-3 and TRBJ1-1; tentatively, D is TRBD1 (6 bases). Sequenced sample: PBMCs. The CDR3 region is CAISELGKGDTEAFF. DNA for the CDR3: TGTGCCATCAGTGAGTTGGGAAAGGGGGACACTGAAGCTTTCTTT.